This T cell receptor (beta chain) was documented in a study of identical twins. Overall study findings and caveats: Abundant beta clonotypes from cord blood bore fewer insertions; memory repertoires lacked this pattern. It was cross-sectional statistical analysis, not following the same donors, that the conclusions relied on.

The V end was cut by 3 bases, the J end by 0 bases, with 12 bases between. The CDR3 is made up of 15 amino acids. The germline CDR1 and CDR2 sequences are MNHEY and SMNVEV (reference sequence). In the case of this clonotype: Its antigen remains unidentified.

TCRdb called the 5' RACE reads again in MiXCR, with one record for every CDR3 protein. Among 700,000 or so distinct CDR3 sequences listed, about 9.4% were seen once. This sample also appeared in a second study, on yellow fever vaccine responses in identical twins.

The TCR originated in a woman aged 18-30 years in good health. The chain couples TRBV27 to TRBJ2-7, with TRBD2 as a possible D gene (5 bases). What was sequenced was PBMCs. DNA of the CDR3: TGTGCCAGCAGTTTTAGGCGGGTCAGCTCCTACGAGCAGTACTTC. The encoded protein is CASSFRRVSSYEQYF.